This T cell receptor beta chain came from a study of T cell responses to AZD1222 COVID-19 vaccine. Assay: immunoSEQ multiplex PCR; the TCRdb copy retains only in-frame clones and omits some. The sample has about 200,000 clones, 85% to 95% seen once; the top ten hold 3.5% to 4%. The sequence derives from an adult who received the MenACWY meningococcal vaccine as a control. Sequences were derived from peripheral blood, sampled 28 days after the second dose of the MenACWY control vaccine.

The CDR3 region is CASSQRCWSLLCYGYTF. CDR3 sequence (DNA): TGTGCCAGCAGCCAACGCTGTTGGTCTCTTCTCTGCTATGGCTACACCTTC. The chain has TRBV3-1 (or the pseudogene TRBV3-2) and TRBJ1-2; no clear D. The CDR3 totals 17 residues. The V end lost 2 bases, the J end lost 4 bases, and 20 bases lay between the germline ends. Germline values: CDR1 LGHDT, CDR2 YNNKEL (reference sequence).